This entry is about one TCR beta chain. As yet, its antigen is unknown. J lost 4 bases, V lost 0 bases, and 8 bases had no gene match. Germline CDR1 SGHNT, CDR2 YYREEE (reference sequence). The CDR3 extends over 16 amino acids. Patients were left out if they had other autoimmune diseases, uncontrolled infections, pregnancy or lactation. Fresh peripheral blood, roughly 10 ml, was the PBMC source. From RNA, the CDR3 regions of TCR beta chains were amplified and sequenced. First-round RT-PCR used HTBI primers; second-round multiplex PCR followed. TCRdb recomputed calls from the multiplex PCR reads with MiXCR, one row per CDR3 protein. This repertoire shows 600,000 to 950,000 distinct CDR3 sequences, roughly two fifths found once; its top ten account for roughly 45%. The data are from a study of Graves' ophthalmopathy and Graves' hyperthyroidism. Whole-study results and caveats: A 13-signature model separated ophthalmopathy from stable hyperthyroidism, reaching approximately 88% sensitivity and approximately 81% specificity cross-validated. Ophthalmopathy progression predictions by the model showed 72.22% specificity and approximately 67% sensitivity.

Specimen: peripheral blood. The rearrangement links TRBV5-4 to TRBJ1-2, with 8 bases that match TRBD1. The sequence came from an adult man with Graves' ophthalmopathy. CDR3 bases: TGTGCCAGCAGCTTGGCAGGGGGGACAGGCAGCTATGGCTACACCTTC. As protein: CASSLAGGTGSYGYTF.